Below, 11 T cell receptor beta chains from the same sample are listed, as sequenced in a study of T cell changes during pregnancy in multiple sclerosis. Sequencing was performed with immunoSEQ multiplex PCR; in TCRdb, only in-frame clones are kept and a portion is missing. The sample lists about 59,000 clones, 93% seen once, with 2.6% in the top ten. The specimen was CD8+ T cells from peripheral blood mononuclear cells, collected in the third trimester of pregnancy. Receptors originate from a female donor with multiple sclerosis, enrolled in a pregnancy study.

The chain uses TRBV28 and TRBJ2-3, with TRBD2 matching 7 bases. The junction had 7 bases not matched to a gene; V was cut back by 7 bases and J by 3 bases. Germline V gene data show CDR1 as MDHEN and CDR2 as SYDVKM. The CDR3 has 14 residues. The CDR3 here is CASNGRAGTDTQYF. The CDR3 nucleotides are TGTGCCAGCAATGGGAGGGCCGGGACAGATACGCAGTATTTT.

The rearrangement links TRBV27 to TRBJ1-5; no clear D. Germline V gene sequence: CDR1 MNHEY, CDR2 SMNVEV (reference sequence). Trimming stripped 3 bases from V and 0 bases from J, with 3 bases between. The CDR3 runs to 13 residues. As DNA, the CDR3 is TGTGCCAGCAGTTTCTTTAGCAATCAGCCCCAGCATTTT. As protein: CASSFFSNQPQHF.

The chain combines TRBV4-1 with TRBJ2-7; D uncertain. This CDR3 is 13 amino acids long. Germline lookup yields CDR1 MGHRA and CDR2 YSYEKL. V lost 2 bases, J lost 2 bases, and 7 bases lay in between. The CDR3 DNA reads TGCGCCAGCAGCCAACCGACTCCCTACGAGCAGTACTTC. As protein: CASSQPTPYEQYF.

V is TRBV19 and J is TRBJ1-1, with TRBD1 identical over 10 bases. Losses at the gene ends were 4 bases for V and 3 bases for J; bases not matched to a gene: 8. The germline CDR1 and CDR2 sequences are LNHDA and SQIVND (reference sequence). CDR3 length: 16 amino acids. The CDR3 is CASSTNPGTGDTEAFF. CDR3 in DNA: TGTGCCAGTAGTACAAACCCCGGGACAGGGGACACTGAAGCTTTCTTT. Combining the CDR3 with reference TRBV19 and TRBJ1-1 gives the whole variable domain DGGITQSPKYLFRKEGQNVTLSCEQNLNHDAMYWYRQDPGQGLRLIYYSQIVNDFQKGDIAEGYSVSREKKESFPLTVTSAQKNPTAFYLCASSTNPGTGDTEAFFGQGTRLTVV.

The gene calls are TRBV5-4 and TRBJ2-7; TRBD2 agrees at 7 bases. With V trimmed by 1 base and J by 3 bases, 7 bases remained unmatched. CDR3 length equals 15 residues. Germline loops: CDR1 SGHNT, CDR2 YYREEE (reference sequence). The CDR3 sequence: CASSLSRTGGYEQYF. The CDR3 region has the DNA TGTGCCAGCAGCTTGTCCAGGACGGGAGGCTACGAGCAGTACTTC.

This clone has ten or more counts. V usage is TRBV19 and J usage is TRBJ1-1; D ambiguous. The CDR3 is made up of 13 amino acids. The V end was cut by 7 bases, the J end by 0 bases, with 9 bases between. Looked up from germline, CDR1 is LNHDA and CDR2 is SQIVND (reference sequence). This chain's CDR3 is CASTQMMNTEAFF. Here the CDR3 DNA reads TGTGCCAGTACCCAGATGATGAACACTGAAGCTTTCTTT.

The chain has TRBV11-2 and TRBJ2-1; D may match TRBD1 or TRBD2 (7 bases each). This CDR3 has 15 residues. In germline, CDR1 is SGHAT, CDR2 FQNNGV. V dropped 4 bases and J dropped 5 bases, with 15 bases sitting between them. CDR3 amino acids: CASSSERGQHNEQFF. The CDR3 coding sequence is TGTGCCAGCAGCTCAGAGCGGGGACAGCACAATGAGCAGTTCTTC.

The chain recombines TRBV19 with TRBJ2-7, with a weak D call TRBD2 (6 bases). The germline V and J ends were trimmed by 3 bases and 2 bases, with 11 bases remaining between them. The CDR3 loop spans 14 amino acids. CDR1 and CDR2 (germline): LNHDA, SQIVND (reference sequence). CDR3 bases: TGTGCCAGTAGTATCTCCGGGAGTGCCTACGAGCAGTACTTC. Its translation is CASSISGSAYEQYF.

The chain recombines TRBV5-1 with TRBJ2-7; maybe TRBD2 (6 bases). Trimming cost V 4 bases and J 2 bases, with 10 bases left between them. Per germline, CDR1 SGHRS and CDR2 YFSETQ. This CDR3 comprises 13 residues. CDR3 in DNA: TGCGCCAGCAGCCCGGGACTGACCTACGAGCAGTACTTC. It translates to CASSPGLTYEQYF.

V usage is TRBV6-5 and J usage is TRBJ2-1, with D perhaps matching TRBD2 (6 bases). Germline CDR1 MNHEY, CDR2 SVGAGI. V was shortened by 2 bases and J by 3 bases, with 8 bases between the two germline ends. The CDR3 is 14 residues long. Here the CDR3 reads CASSYGGNYNEQFF. Here the CDR3 DNA reads TGTGCCAGCAGTTACGGCGGGAACTACAATGAGCAGTTCTTC.

The chain recombines TRBV30 with TRBJ2-7, with TRBD2 matching over 8 bases. Germline CDR1 reads GTSNPN; CDR2 reads SVGIG (reference sequence). The CDR3 consists of 16 residues. The V and J ends lost 6 bases and 5 bases, in that order; junction bases with no gene match: 18. CDR3 sequence reads: CACSLPGLGAPNEQYF. Written as DNA, the CDR3 is TGTGCCTGCTCCCTACCGGGACTAGGGGCTCCTAACGAGCAGTACTTC.